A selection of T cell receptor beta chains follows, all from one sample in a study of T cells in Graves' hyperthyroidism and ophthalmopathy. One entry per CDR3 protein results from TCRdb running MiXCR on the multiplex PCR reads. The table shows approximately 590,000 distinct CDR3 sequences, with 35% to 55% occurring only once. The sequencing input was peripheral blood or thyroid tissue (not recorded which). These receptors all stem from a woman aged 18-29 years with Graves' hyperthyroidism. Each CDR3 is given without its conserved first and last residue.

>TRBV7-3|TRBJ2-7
ASSHPPVRRYEQY
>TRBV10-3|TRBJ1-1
VSSSDRNAEAF
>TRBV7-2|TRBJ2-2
ASLGNTGELF
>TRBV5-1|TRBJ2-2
ASSNGQNPNTGELF
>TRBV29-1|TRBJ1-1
SVVGVRMNTEAF
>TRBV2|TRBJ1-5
ASRTGDGNQPQH
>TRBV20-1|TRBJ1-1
SSGGYTEAF
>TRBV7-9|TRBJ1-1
ASSFWSTEAF
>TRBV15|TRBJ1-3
ATSSAGTGPTGNTIY
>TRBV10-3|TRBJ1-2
AIRGLDYYGYT
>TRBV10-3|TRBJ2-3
AISVSGADTQY
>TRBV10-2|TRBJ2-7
ASRGQGNDEQY
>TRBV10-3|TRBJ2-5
AVRTSGSPGFGETQY
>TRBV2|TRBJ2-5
ARSERASQETQY
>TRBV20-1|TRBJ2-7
SAKEQRDYEQY
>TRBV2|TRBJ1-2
ASSPRDSLNYGYT
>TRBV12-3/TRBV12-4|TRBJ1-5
ASSFMGRLNQPQH
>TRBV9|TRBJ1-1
ASSSNFKNTEAF
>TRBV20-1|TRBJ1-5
SAPGGVGIRTQH
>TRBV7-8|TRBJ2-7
ASSPGPKYEQY
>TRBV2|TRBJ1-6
ASSSGTIRGSPLH
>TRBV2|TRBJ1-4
ASSLAGAGLTSEKLF
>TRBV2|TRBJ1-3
ASTGAPGNTIY
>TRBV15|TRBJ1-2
ATSTGTGDYGYT
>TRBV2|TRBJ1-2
ASSATENYGYT
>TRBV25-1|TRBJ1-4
ASSESGQRPNEKLF
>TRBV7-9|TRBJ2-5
ASTTKRGAETQY
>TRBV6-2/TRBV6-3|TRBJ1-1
ASKDRMGEAF
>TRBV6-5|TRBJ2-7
ASRGLAGVSSYEQY
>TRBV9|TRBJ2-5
ASSVSGTTQETQY
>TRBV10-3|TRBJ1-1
AIGPSTGAF
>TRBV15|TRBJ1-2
ATSREVGDKAGYT
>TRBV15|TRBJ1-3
AARQGGSGNTIY
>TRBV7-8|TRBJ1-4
ASSQVRQPDEKLF
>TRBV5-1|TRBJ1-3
ASSSTGDGNTIY
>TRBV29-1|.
SVEDPRLAANEQF
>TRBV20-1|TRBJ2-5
SAPDGQETQY
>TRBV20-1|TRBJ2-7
SASRRTYEQY
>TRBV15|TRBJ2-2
ATSKLAGAPGELF
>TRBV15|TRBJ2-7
ATSSWAGSHEQY
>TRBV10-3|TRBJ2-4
ATTDRIAKNIQY
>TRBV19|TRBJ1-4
ATRPSMGGEKLF
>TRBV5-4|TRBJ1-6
ASSLAAGVTNSPLH
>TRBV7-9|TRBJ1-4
ASSPWTGEKLF
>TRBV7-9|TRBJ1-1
ASSWGRNTEAF
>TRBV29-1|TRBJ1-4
SVGPGQGDEKLF